These 6 T cell receptor beta chains share one sample of origin, sequenced in a study of blood T cell repertoires in COVID-19. Assay: immunoSEQ multiplex PCR; the TCRdb copy retains only in-frame clones and omits some. Here the sample spans 160,000 or so clones, over 70% being singletons. Sequences were obtained from PBMCs or T cells enriched from blood (not recorded which). These receptors all stem from a woman in her 40s with acute COVID-19.

V gene TRBV9 combines with J gene TRBJ1-3; 8 nucleotides align to TRBD1. The CDR3 totals 15 residues. CDR1 and CDR2 from the germline V gene are SGDLS and YYNGEE. Trimming cost V 4 bases and J 0 bases; bases outside gene matches: 3. Written as DNA, the CDR3 is TGTGCCAGCAGCAGACAGGGGATCTCTGGAAACACCATATATTTT. It codes for CASSRQGISGNTIYF.

The J gene is TRBJ1-5, the V gene TRBV5-4; D call uncertain. Germline V gives CDR1 SGHNT, CDR2 YYREEE (reference sequence). Trimming stripped 0 bases from V and 0 bases from J, with 7 bases between. The CDR3 covers 15 residues. CDR3 sequence (DNA): TGTGCCAGCAGCTTGGACGGTAATAGCAATCAGCCCCAGCATTTT. It translates to CASSLDGNSNQPQHF.

The chain carries TRBV30 and TRBJ1-6; no firm D call. V shed 0 bases and J shed 7 bases, with 10 bases lying between them. The CDR3 runs to 14 residues. From germline, CDR1 is GTSNPN and CDR2 SVGIG (reference sequence). The CDR3 nucleotides are TGTGCCTGGAGTGTACTAGGCGGAAATTCACCCCTCCACTTT. Translating it yields CAWSVLGGNSPLHF.

The rearrangement uses TRBV29-1 and TRBJ2-2; TRBD2 matches at 10 bases. Germline V gene sequence: CDR1 SQVTM, CDR2 ANQGSEA. The CDR3 has 13 residues. V shed 7 bases and J 3 bases; nucleotides not matched to a gene: 2. CDR3 in amino acids: CSALAGDTGELFF. The CDR3 region has the DNA TGCAGCGCCCTAGCGGGAGACACCGGGGAGCTGTTTTTT.

V usage is TRBV4-1 and J usage is TRBJ2-5; 7 nucleotides line up with TRBD1. Germline V gene sequence: CDR1 MGHRA, CDR2 YSYEKL. Germline trimming cut 2 bases from V and 0 bases from J; bases unmatched to any gene: 12. This CDR3 has 18 residues. DNA of the CDR3: TGCGCCAGCAGCCAAAGGCACCTCGGGACAGTGAACCAAGAGACCCAGTACTTC. Protein sequence: CASSQRHLGTVNQETQYF.

The chain couples TRBV11-3 to TRBJ2-2; D remains ambiguous. Deletions cut 4 bases from V and 8 bases from J, with 8 bases between. CDR1 is SGHNT, CDR2 YENEEA, per germline. This CDR3 is built from 12 residues. CDR3 DNA sequence: TGTGCCAGCAGCTATACTGTTGGGGAGCTGTTTTTT. This gives the protein CASSYTVGELFF.